Listed here are 29 T cell receptor beta chains from one sample, sequenced in a study of blood T cell repertoires in COVID-19. The table came from immunoSEQ multiplex PCR; TCRdb's copy has only in-frame clones and leaves some out. The repertoire has over 200,000 clones, approximately 86% of them found once; the top ten carry 0.7%. The sequencing input was peripheral blood. These receptor sequences come from a human donor in a cohort sampled during active COVID-19.

The chain uses TRBV2 and TRBJ2-7; possibly TRBD1 for D (6 bases). CDR3 length: 13 amino acids. Germline V lookup: CDR1 SNHLY, CDR2 FYNNEI. Trimming cost V 8 bases and J 3 bases, with 14 bases left between them. The DNA for the CDR3 is TGTGCCAGCGCAGACAGGACCCTCTACGAGCAGTACTTC. Translating it yields CASADRTLYEQYF.

V and J are TRBV12-3 or TRBV12-4 and TRBJ1-1, with D hard to call. This CDR3 region has 13 residues. The V and J ends lost 8 bases and 8 bases respectively, with 18 bases between them. DNA of the CDR3: TGTGCCAGCGGGTCGGGCGGACTCTACGAAGCTTTCTTT. Its protein product is CASGSGGLYEAFF.

This chain joins TRBV19 and TRBJ2-2; perhaps TRBD1 as D (6 bases). V was shortened by 4 bases and J by 2 bases, with 8 bases between the two germline ends. Germline-derived CDR1 and CDR2 are LNHDA and SQIVND (reference sequence). This CDR3 is built from 14 residues. The CDR3 loop reads CASSTRGNTGELFF. The CDR3 bases are TGTGCCAGTAGTACCAGGGGAAACACCGGGGAGCTGTTTTTT.

The rearrangement joins TRBV9 to TRBJ2-5; 7 nucleotides line up with TRBD2. Germline V CDR1 and CDR2: SGDLS, YYNGEE. V was pared by 0 bases and J by 1 base, with 3 bases of the junction left unmatched. The CDR3 consists of 15 residues. CDR3 nucleotides: TGTGCCAGCAGCGTAGCTAGCGGACCCCAAGAGACCCAGTACTTC. Translation gives CASSVASGPQETQYF. Supplemented by reference TRBV9 and TRBJ2-5, the full variable domain reads DSGVTQTPKHLITATGQRVTLRCSPRSGDLSVYWYQQSLDQGLQFLIQYYNGEERAKGNILERFSAQQFPDLHSELNLSSLELGDSALYFCASSVASGPQETQYFGPGTRLLVL.

V usage is TRBV5-8 and J usage is TRBJ2-6; 7 bases match TRBD1. CDR1 and CDR2 (germline): SGHTS, YDEGEE. This CDR3 is built from 16 residues. V trimming: 6 bases; J trimming: 0 bases; junction bases outside the gene matches: 6. CDR3 DNA: TGTGCCAGCATCACAGGGGTGAGCTCTGGGGCCAACGTCCTGACTTTC. Its translation is CASITGVSSGANVLTF.

As for this clone: Other DNA sequences in the same sample also yield this CDR3. The gene calls are TRBV6-5 and TRBJ2-7; 7 bases line up with TRBD1. The germline V gene encodes CDR1 MNHEY and CDR2 SVGAGI. J gave up 0 bases and V 5 bases, and 1 base lay outside the gene matches. CDR3 length: 13 amino acids. CDR3 nucleotide sequence: TGTGCCAGCAGTAGACAGGGCTCCTACGAGCAGTACTTC. The encoded protein is CASSRQGSYEQYF.

The CDR3 DNA sequence: TGCGCCAGCAGCATACAATTTGGACTGTCTGCCTACGAGCAGTACTTC. Residues: CASSIQFGLSAYEQYF. The rearrangement uses TRBV4-3 and TRBJ2-7; a possible D gene is TRBD2 (5 bases). CDR3 length: 16 residues. CDR1 is LGHNA, CDR2 YSLEER, per germline. The V gene lost 5 bases and the J gene lost 2 bases, with 19 bases spanning the gap.

V is TRBV15 and J is TRBJ2-7; 7 bases align to TRBD1. Unmatched junction bases numbered 10, after V lost 5 bases and J lost 6 bases. CDR1 and CDR2 (germline): LNHNV, YYDKDF (reference sequence). CDR3 length: 14 residues. The CDR3 sequence: CATSGIQGEVEQYF. In DNA, the CDR3 is TGTGCCACCAGCGGGATTCAGGGGGAAGTCGAGCAGTACTTC.

The J gene is TRBJ2-7, the V gene TRBV9, with TRBD2 identical over 8 bases. The CDR3 runs 16 residues. The germline V gene has CDR1 SGDLS and CDR2 YYNGEE. The junction had 10 bases not matched to a gene; V was cut back by 0 bases and J by 5 bases. The CDR3 here is CASSVEGAGGFHEQYF. For the CDR3, the DNA is TGTGCCAGCAGCGTAGAGGGCGCGGGGGGCTTCCACGAGCAGTACTTC.

The chain recombines TRBV7-3 with TRBJ1-6; 9 bases line up with TRBD1. Germline V lookup: CDR1 SGHTA, CDR2 FQGTGA. This CDR3 has 15 amino acids. V shed 6 bases and J 7 bases; nucleotides not matched to a gene: 7. As DNA, the CDR3 is TGTGCCAGCAGTGAGCAGGGACAGGGAAATTCACCCCTCCACTTT. It yields the protein CASSEQGQGNSPLHF.

The chain couples TRBV28 to TRBJ2-3; 8 bases align to TRBD2. With 5 bases clipped from V and 15 bases from J, the junction kept 13 bases outside the gene matches. The germline V gene encodes CDR1 MDHEN and CDR2 SYDVKM. This CDR3 has 13 residues. DNA for the CDR3: TGTGCCAGCAGTCTCCCCGAGGAGCGGGAGTATTATTTT. It specifies CASSLPEEREYYF.

This sequence joins TRBV15 and TRBJ2-7; D possibly corresponds to TRBD1 (5 bases). With 0 bases removed from V and 5 bases from J, the gap between germline ends came to 20 bases. The CDR3 spans 17 residues. Germline CDR1 LNHNV, CDR2 YYDKDF (reference sequence). This CDR3 reads CATSRDNVPGRIHEQYF. Here the CDR3 DNA reads TGTGCCACCAGCAGAGATAACGTGCCAGGGCGGATCCACGAGCAGTACTTC.

V and J are TRBV5-1 and TRBJ1-4; possibly TRBD1 for D (6 bases). There are 15 residues in the CDR3. Per the germline V gene, CDR1 is SGHRS and CDR2 is YFSETQ. V dropped 4 bases and J dropped 0 bases, with 10 bases sitting between them. CDR3 sequence: CASSVGQTTNEKLFF. Written as DNA, the CDR3 is TGCGCCAGCAGCGTCGGACAGACAACTAATGAAAAACTGTTTTTT.

In DNA, the CDR3 is TGTGCCAGCAGCCAGCCGCGGGACCATAAAACAGATACGCAGTATTTT. It encodes CASSQPRDHKTDTQYF. This chain links TRBV3-1 (or the pseudogene TRBV3-2) with TRBJ2-3; the D gene is possibly TRBD2 (6 bases). Looked up from germline, CDR1 is LGHDT and CDR2 is YNNKEL (reference sequence). The CDR3 length is 16 residues. V lost 3 bases to trimming and J lost 3 bases, with 16 bases between them.

The chain is built from TRBV4-3 and TRBJ2-7; 10 positions agree with TRBD2. Looked up from germline, CDR1 is LGHNA and CDR2 is YSLEER. The junction had 1 base not matched to a gene; V was cut back by 0 bases and J by 2 bases. This CDR3 is 15 amino acids long. CDR3 amino acids: CASSQESGRAYEQYF. Here the CDR3 DNA reads TGCGCCAGCAGCCAAGAAAGCGGGAGGGCCTACGAGCAGTACTTC.

V usage is TRBV7-3 and J usage is TRBJ2-1; no clear D. Trimming stripped 6 bases from V and 6 bases from J, with 9 bases between. CDR3 size: 12 residues. The germline V gene encodes CDR1 SGHTA and CDR2 FQGTGA. CDR3 residues: CASSTSGNEQFF. The CDR3 bases are TGTGCCAGCAGTACATCGGGCAATGAGCAGTTCTTC.

The genes are TRBV21-1 and TRBJ2-7; TRBD2, the D gene given by the table, was not confirmed from the DNA. TRBV21-1 is a listed pseudogene. The CDR3 spans 13 residues. In DNA form, the CDR3 reads TGTGCCAGCAGCAATCCGGTATTCTACGAGCAGTACTTC. As protein: CASSNPVFYEQYF.

V is TRBV27 and J is TRBJ2-7; 8 bases fit TRBD2. The CDR3 has 18 amino acids. From germline, CDR1 is MNHEY and CDR2 SMNVEV (reference sequence). V gave up 4 bases and J gave up 5 bases; unmatched junction bases: 19. DNA of the CDR3: TGTGCCAGCAGTTCATATCCCCTGGGTAGCGGGGAAGACCACGAGCAGTACTTC. Protein: CASSSYPLGSGEDHEQYF.

This chain connects TRBV12-3 or TRBV12-4 to TRBJ2-7, with 9 bases that match TRBD1. CDR3 length equals 12 residues. The J segment lost 5 bases and the V segment lost 6 bases, leaving 2 bases of the junction unmatched. The DNA for the CDR3 is TGTGCCAGCAGGGGGACAGGGAACGAGCAGTACTTC. Its protein product is CASRGTGNEQYF.

V usage is TRBV6-5 and J usage is TRBJ1-2; 9 bases line up with TRBD1. The CDR3 covers 14 residues. V trimming: 8 bases; J trimming: 7 bases; junction bases outside the gene matches: 11. Germline CDR1 and CDR2: MNHEY and SVGAGI. The CDR3 region has the DNA TGTGCCAGCGGGGCGCCGGGACAGGGTGGTGGCTACACCTTC. It encodes CASGAPGQGGGYTF.

The rearrangement joins TRBV7-2 to TRBJ1-4, with D maybe TRBD1 (5 bases). The V and J ends lost 4 bases and 0 bases respectively, with 15 bases between them. The CDR3 runs to 17 residues. Germline CDR1 reads SGHTA; CDR2 reads FQGNSA. CDR3 in amino acids: CASSSTRAGTTNEKLFF. For the CDR3, the DNA is TGTGCCAGCAGCTCCACCCGAGCAGGGACAACTAATGAAAAACTGTTTTTT.

The chain recombines TRBV16 with TRBJ1-4; D uncertain. The CDR3 is made up of 16 amino acids. V gave up 0 bases and J gave up 7 bases, with 15 bases separating them. Germline values: CDR1 KGHSY, CDR2 FQNENV. As DNA, the CDR3 is TGTGCCAGCAGCCAATCCCGGTGGCAACTAAGTGAAAAACTGTTTTTT. It encodes CASSQSRWQLSEKLFF.

The chain has TRBV27 and TRBJ2-5, with TRBD2 as a possible D gene (5 bases). The CDR3 spans 14 residues. Germline V gene sequence: CDR1 MNHEY, CDR2 SMNVEV (reference sequence). The V and J ends lost 4 bases and 5 bases respectively, with 14 bases between them. The CDR3 is CASSSTTPGETQYF. CDR3 in DNA: TGTGCCAGCAGTTCGACTACCCCGGGGGAGACCCAGTACTTC.

The chain recombines TRBV11-3 with TRBJ2-6; 8 bases map to TRBD1. The CDR3 sequence is 16 residues long. The V gene's germline CDR1 is SGHNT and CDR2 YENEEA. Trimming at V came to 4 bases and at J to 5 bases, leaving 7 bases not matched to a gene. CDR3 in amino acids: CASSSHRGSRANVLTF. The CDR3 nucleotides are TGTGCCAGCAGCTCCCACAGGGGGTCTAGGGCCAACGTCCTGACTTTC.

The chain recombines TRBV28 with TRBJ2-2; 9 bases line up with TRBD2. There are 18 residues in the CDR3. Germline V gene sequence: CDR1 MDHEN, CDR2 SYDVKM. With V trimmed by 6 bases and J by 6 bases, 17 bases remained unmatched. CDR3 amino acids: CASRIPTGAGGPPGELFF. The CDR3 nucleotides read TGTGCCAGCAGGATTCCGACCGGGGCGGGAGGGCCTCCCGGGGAGCTGTTTTTT.

The chain couples TRBV19 to TRBJ2-7; D perhaps matches TRBD2 (6 bases). Trimming shortened V by 3 bases and J by 7 bases, and 19 bases separated the two germline ends. The germline V gene encodes CDR1 LNHDA and CDR2 SQIVND (reference sequence). The CDR3 totals 15 residues. The CDR3 here is CASSITGVRSEEQYF. The CDR3 DNA reads as TGTGCCAGTAGTATTACGGGAGTGCGGTCGGAAGAGCAGTACTTC.

The chain links TRBV4-2 to TRBJ2-7; D is ambiguous. Trimming pared 3 bases from V and 3 bases from J, leaving 3 bases between. CDR3 length equals 11 residues. The germline gives CDR1 LGHNA, CDR2 YNFKEQ. As DNA, the CDR3 is TGTGCCAGCAGCCACAACTACGAGCAGTACTTC. Amino acids: CASSHNYEQYF.

The rearrangement uses TRBV7-6 and TRBJ2-7; TRBD1 matches 7 bases. The J segment lost 2 bases and the V segment lost 5 bases, leaving 3 bases of the junction unmatched. The CDR3 runs to 13 residues. Germline assignment: CDR1 SGHVS and CDR2 FNYEAQ. The CDR3 loop is CASSRGTAYEQYF. In DNA form, the CDR3 reads TGTGCCAGCAGCAGAGGGACAGCCTACGAGCAGTACTTC. The variable domain in full, completed from reference TRBV7-6 and TRBJ2-7, reads GAGVSQSPRYKVTKRGQDVALRCDPISGHVSLYWYRQALGQGPEFLTYFNYEAQQDKSGLPNDRFSAERPEGSISTLTIQRTEQRDSAMYRCASSRGTAYEQYFGPGTRLTVT.

The chain joins TRBV2 to TRBJ2-7; TRBD2 agrees at 9 bases. Unmatched junction bases numbered 5, after V lost 6 bases and J lost 2 bases. The germline CDR1 and CDR2 sequences are SNHLY and FYNNEI. The CDR3 is 14 amino acids. The CDR3 DNA is TGTGCCAGCAGAATAGCGGGGGAAACCTACGAGCAGTACTTC. This translates into CASRIAGETYEQYF.